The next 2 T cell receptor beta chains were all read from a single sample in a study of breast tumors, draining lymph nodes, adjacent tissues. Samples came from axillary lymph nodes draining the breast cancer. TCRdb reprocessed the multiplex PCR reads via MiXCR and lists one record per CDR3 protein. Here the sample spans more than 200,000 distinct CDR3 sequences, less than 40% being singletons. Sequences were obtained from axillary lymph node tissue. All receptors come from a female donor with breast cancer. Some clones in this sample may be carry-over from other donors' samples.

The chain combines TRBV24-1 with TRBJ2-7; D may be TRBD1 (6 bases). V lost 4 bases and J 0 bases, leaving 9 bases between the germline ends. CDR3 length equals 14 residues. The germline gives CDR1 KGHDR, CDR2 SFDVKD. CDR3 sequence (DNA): TGTGCCACCAGTGACCCAGGGGACTCCTACGAGCAGTACTTC. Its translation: CATSDPGDSYEQYF.

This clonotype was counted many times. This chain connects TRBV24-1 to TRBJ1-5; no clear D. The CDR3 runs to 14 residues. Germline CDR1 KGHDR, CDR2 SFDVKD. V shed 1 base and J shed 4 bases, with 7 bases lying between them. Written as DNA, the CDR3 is TGTGCCACCAGTGATTTCGGACGGAATCAGCCCCAGCATTTT. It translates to CATSDFGRNQPQHF.